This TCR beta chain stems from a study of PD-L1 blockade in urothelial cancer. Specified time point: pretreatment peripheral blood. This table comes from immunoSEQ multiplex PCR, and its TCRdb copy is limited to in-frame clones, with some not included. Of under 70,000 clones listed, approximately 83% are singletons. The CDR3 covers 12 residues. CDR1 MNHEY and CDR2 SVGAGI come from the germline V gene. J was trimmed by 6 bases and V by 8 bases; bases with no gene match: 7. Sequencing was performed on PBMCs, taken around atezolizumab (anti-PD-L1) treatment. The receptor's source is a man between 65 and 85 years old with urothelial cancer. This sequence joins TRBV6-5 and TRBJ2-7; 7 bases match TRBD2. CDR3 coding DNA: TGTGCCAGCCAAACGGGGGGTGGCGAGCAGTACTTC. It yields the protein CASQTGGGEQYF.